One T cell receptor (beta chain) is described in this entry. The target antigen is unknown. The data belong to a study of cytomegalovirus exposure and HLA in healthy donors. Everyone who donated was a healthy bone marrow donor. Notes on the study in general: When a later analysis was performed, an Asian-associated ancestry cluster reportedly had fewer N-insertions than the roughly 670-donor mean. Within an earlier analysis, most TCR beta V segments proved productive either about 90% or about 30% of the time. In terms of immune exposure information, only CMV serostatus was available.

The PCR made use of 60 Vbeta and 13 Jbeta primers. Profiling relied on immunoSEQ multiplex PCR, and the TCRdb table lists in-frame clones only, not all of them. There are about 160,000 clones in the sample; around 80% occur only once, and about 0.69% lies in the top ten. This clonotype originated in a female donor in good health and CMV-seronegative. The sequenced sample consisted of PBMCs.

CDR3 in DNA: TGCGCCAGCAGCCAAGGGCTAGCGCCAGATACGCAGTATTTT. Translating it yields CASSQGLAPDTQYF. The chain links TRBV4-3 to TRBJ2-3; a weak D match, TRBD2 (6 bases). Per germline, CDR1 LGHNA and CDR2 YSLEER. This CDR3 spans 14 amino acids. Trimming left V 1 base short and J 4 bases short, with 9 bases between.